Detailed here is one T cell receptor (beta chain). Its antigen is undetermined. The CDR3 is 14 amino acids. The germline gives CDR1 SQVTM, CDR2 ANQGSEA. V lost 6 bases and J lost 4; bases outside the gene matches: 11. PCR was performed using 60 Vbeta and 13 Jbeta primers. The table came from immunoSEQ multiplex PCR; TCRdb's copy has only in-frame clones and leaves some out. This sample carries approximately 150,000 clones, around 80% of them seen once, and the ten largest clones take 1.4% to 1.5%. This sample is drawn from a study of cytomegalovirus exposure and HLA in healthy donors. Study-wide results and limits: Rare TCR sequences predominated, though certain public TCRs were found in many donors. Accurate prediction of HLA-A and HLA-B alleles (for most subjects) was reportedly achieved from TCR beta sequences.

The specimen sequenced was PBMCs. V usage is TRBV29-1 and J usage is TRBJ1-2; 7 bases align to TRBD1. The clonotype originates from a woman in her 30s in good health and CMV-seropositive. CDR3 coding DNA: TGCAGCGTACTAACAGGGGACGATAGCTATGGCTACACCTTC. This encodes CSVLTGDDSYGYTF. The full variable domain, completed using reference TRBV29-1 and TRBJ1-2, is SAVISQKPSRDICQRGTSLTIQCQVDSQVTMMFWYRQQPGQSLTLIATANQGSEATYESGFVIDKFPISRPNLTFSTLTVSNMSPEDSSIYLCSVLTGDDSYGYTFGSGTRLTVV.